These T cell receptor beta chains were read from a single sample in a study of blood T cell repertoires in COVID-19. Measured with immunoSEQ multiplex PCR; TCRdb has only the in-frame clones, and not every one. Of 250,000 to 300,000 clones in the sample, roughly 90% are singletons; the top ten hold 2.3%. Sequenced material: PBMCs or T cells enriched from blood (not recorded which). These TCRs come from a woman between 40 and 55 years old with acute COVID-19. Both conserved end residues are part of each CDR3. Fields, in order: CDR3 length, V gene, J gene, D gene, clone size, CDR3 DNA, CDR3 protein. A D gene is named only where the DNA matches it firmly. Where a row states a size, it is once, few, many or the class of an expanded clone; other rows omit it.

20,TRBV30,TRBJ2-2,TRBD2,once,TGTGCCTGGAGTTCTCCTCAGGGACTAGCGGGAGGGAAGAACACCGGGGAGCTGTTTTTT,CAWSSPQGLAGGKNTGELFF
16,TRBV5-1,TRBJ2-2,TRBD2,-,TGCGCCAGCAGTCAAGGGCGGGAGCTGAGGACCGGGGAGCTGTTTTTT,CASSQGRELRTGELFF
14,TRBV7-9,TRBJ1-5,-,-,TGTGCCAGCAGCCCGGGACACAGCAATCAGCCCCAGCATTTT,CASSPGHSNQPQHF
14,TRBV3-1/TRBV3-2,TRBJ2-3,-,-,TGTGCCAGCTCTTCAGGGGTGAGAACAGATACGCAGTATTTT,CASSSGVRTDTQYF
19,TRBV21-1,TRBJ2-7,-,-,TGTGCCAGCAGCAAAGCCTTAAACAGGAGGGGAGGTTGGTACTACGAGCAGTACTTC,CASSKALNRRGGWYYEQYF
13,TRBV4-1,TRBJ2-5,-,-,TGCGCCAGCAGCCAAGATCTCTTAGAGACCCAGTACTTC,CASSQDLLETQYF
17,TRBV6-2/TRBV6-3,TRBJ2-1,TRBD2,-,TGTGCCAGCAGTTTCCGATCCGGGACTAGTTCATTCAGTGAGCAGTTCTTC,CASSFRSGTSSFSEQFF
16,TRBV13,TRBJ2-5,-,-,TGTGCCAGCTCCATTCTCGCATGGGGCAGTAAAGAGACCCAGTACTTC,CASSILAWGSKETQYF
16,TRBV9,TRBJ1-1,-,-,TGTGCCAGCAGCGTATCGGGGAGGGGCTGGGGTACTGAAGCTTTCTTT,CASSVSGRGWGTEAFF
16,TRBV27,TRBJ2-7,TRBD2,-,TGTGCCAGCAGTTCGGGACTAGCGGGAGGATCTTACGAGCAGTACTTC,CASSSGLAGGSYEQYF
13,TRBV12-3/TRBV12-4,TRBJ2-2,-,-,TGTGCCAGCAGTTCCGTGAACACCGGGGAGCTGTTTTTT,CASSSVNTGELFF
16,TRBV2,TRBJ1-2,TRBD1,-,TGTGCCAGCAGTGAACCCCGTGGACAGGGTAACTATGGCTACACCTTC,CASSEPRGQGNYGYTF
12,TRBV27,TRBJ2-1,-,once,TGTGCCAGCACGGGTGGGGGCGATGAGCAGTTCTTC,CASTGGGDEQFF
12,TRBV30,TRBJ1-4,-,-,TGTGCCTGCCGTGAGTTTAATGAAAAACTGTTTTTT,CACREFNEKLFF
17,TRBV24-1,TRBJ2-3,TRBD1,-,TGTGCCACCAGTGATTTTCCGGGACAGGGTAGCACAGATACGCAGTATTTT,CATSDFPGQGSTDTQYF
11,TRBV7-2,TRBJ2-1,-,-,TGTGCCAGCAGCTCGCTGGCTGAGCAGTTCTTC,CASSSLAEQFF
14,TRBV6-5,TRBJ1-6,-,once,TGTGCCAGCAGTTATGGACAGAAGAATTCACCCCTCCACTTT,CASSYGQKNSPLHF
16,TRBV2,TRBJ2-5,TRBD1,once,TGTGCCAGCAGTGACGAGGGACAGGGGGCGCAAGAGACCCAGTACTTC,CASSDEGQGAQETQYF
15,TRBV7-9,TRBJ2-2,-,-,TGTGCCAGCAGCTCCTCACAATTGAACACCGGGGAGCTGTTTTTT,CASSSSQLNTGELFF
15,TRBV2,TRBJ1-2,TRBD1,once,TGTGCCAGCACTCCCAGTCGACAGGGGGCTGTTGGCTACACCTTC,CASTPSRQGAVGYTF
14,TRBV7-9,TRBJ1-4,-,-,TGTGCCAGCAGCCGGGGGGTCGAAAGAGAAAAACTGTTTTTT,CASSRGVEREKLFF
18,TRBV7-6,TRBJ2-5,TRBD2,-,TGTGCCAGCAGCCAACATTCGACTGGGAGGGATTTGGGGGAGACCCAGTACTTC,CASSQHSTGRDLGETQYF
15,TRBV2,TRBJ2-5,TRBD2,-,TGTGCCAGCAGGGGAGGCGGAGCGGGGAGAGAGACCCAGTACTTC,CASRGGGAGRETQYF
15,TRBV28,TRBJ2-2,-,-,TGTGCCAGCAGTTTGGGGGGGGCGGACACCGGGGAGCTGTTTTTT,CASSLGGADTGELFF